Shown below are 18 T cell receptor beta chains from a single sample sequenced in a study of cytomegalovirus exposure and HLA in healthy donors. The primer mix had 60 Vbeta and 13 Jbeta primers. Profiling relied on immunoSEQ multiplex PCR, and the TCRdb table lists in-frame clones only, not all of them. Among 150,000 to 200,000 clones listed, 84% were seen once. Sequences were obtained from PBMCs. These TCRs come from a man younger than 45 in good health and CMV-seronegative.

The chain links TRBV12-5 to TRBJ2-7; D is unclear. V was pared by 0 bases and J by 4 bases, with 13 bases between. This CDR3 comprises 15 residues. Germline values: CDR1 LGHNT, CDR2 FRNRAP. CDR3 sequence: CASGLVLYPSYEQYF. The CDR3 bases are TGTGCTAGTGGTTTGGTACTCTATCCGTCGTACGAGCAGTACTTC.

The V gene is TRBV7-3, the J gene TRBJ2-3; D call uncertain. The V gene's germline CDR1 is SGHTA and CDR2 FQGTGA. The V end was cut by 1 base, the J end by 0 bases, with 8 bases between. There are 15 residues in the CDR3. CDR3 region: CASSLNRYSTDTQYF. CDR3 in DNA: TGTGCCAGCAGCTTAAACAGATATAGCACAGATACGCAGTATTTT.

This clone was seen a single time. This chain connects TRBV6-1 to TRBJ2-7; 8 bases agree with TRBD1. J gave up 0 bases and V 7 bases, and 2 bases lay outside the gene matches. Germline lookup yields CDR1 MNHNS and CDR2 SASEGT. CDR3 length: 13 amino acids. The CDR3, as DNA: TGTGCCAGCAAAACAGGGGGCTCCTACGAGCAGTACTTC. Its translation: CASKTGGSYEQYF.

This clone was detected a few times. The chain couples TRBV18 to TRBJ1-5; the D is unclear. CDR1 and CDR2 from the germline V gene are KGHSH and LQKENI. Trimming left V 2 bases short and J 0 bases short, with 17 bases between. This CDR3 spans 18 amino acids. CDR3 coding DNA: TGTGCCAGCTCACCATATAGTCTAGTTCCTAATAGCAATCAGCCCCAGCATTTT. Its protein product is CASSPYSLVPNSNQPQHF. The full variable domain, completed using reference TRBV18 and TRBJ1-5, is NAGVMQNPRHLVRRRGQEARLRCSPMKGHSHVYWYRQLPEEGLKFMVYLQKENIIDESGMPKERFSAEFPKEGPSILRIQQVVRGDSAAYFCASSPYSLVPNSNQPQHFGDGTRLSIL.

J is TRBJ2-7 and V is TRBV7-2; 14 bases fit TRBD2. From germline, CDR1 is SGHTA and CDR2 FQGNSA. Trimming at V came to 0 bases and at J to 3 bases, leaving 4 bases not matched to a gene. There are 17 residues in the CDR3. CDR3 DNA sequence: TGTGCCAGCAGCTTAGCGGCGGGACTAGCGGGAGACTACGAGCAGTACTTC. Translating it yields CASSLAAGLAGDYEQYF.

V gene TRBV19 combines with J gene TRBJ2-6; TRBD2 might be the D (6 bases). The CDR3 totals 16 residues. The germline gives CDR1 LNHDA, CDR2 SQIVND (reference sequence). The V gene lost 6 bases and the J gene lost 6 bases, with 18 bases spanning the gap. This CDR3 reads CASRPGLLGTANVLTF. CDR3 bases: TGTGCCAGTAGGCCGGGACTCCTGGGGACGGCCAACGTCCTGACTTTC.

The J gene is TRBJ1-2, the V gene TRBV7-2, with a possible D match to TRBD1 (6 bases). Germline V gene sequence: CDR1 SGHTA, CDR2 FQGNSA. The CDR3 has 13 amino acids. V shed 1 base and J shed 8 bases, with 11 bases lying between them. The CDR3: CASSLVRGRGYTF. As DNA, the CDR3 is TGTGCCAGCAGCTTAGTCAGGGGAAGAGGCTACACCTTC.

The rearrangement joins TRBV5-1 to TRBJ2-5, with 13 nucleotides matching TRBD2. The end of the DNA is better explained by TRBJ2-7, so the J call may be wrong. Germline assignment: CDR1 SGHRS and CDR2 YFSETQ. The CDR3 runs to 16 residues. Here the CDR3 reads CASSPRTSGGAYEQYF. CDR3 DNA sequence: TGCGCCAGCAGCCCTAGGACTAGCGGGGGAGCCTACGAGCAGTACTTC.

The J gene is TRBJ2-3, the V gene TRBV5-1; 10 bases agree with TRBD2. Trimming cost V 2 bases and J 2 bases; bases outside gene matches: 2. Germline CDR1 is SGHRS and CDR2 is YFSETQ. The CDR3 loop spans 15 amino acids. The CDR3 DNA sequence: TGCGCCAGCAGCTTACTAGCGGGGAACACAGATACGCAGTATTTT. As protein: CASSLLAGNTDTQYF.

The chain couples TRBV5-1 to TRBJ2-5; 7 bases fit TRBD1. This CDR3 has 15 residues. V dropped 4 bases and J dropped 4; count of bases not matched to a gene: 10. The germline gives CDR1 SGHRS, CDR2 YFSETQ. The CDR3, as DNA: TGCGCCAGCAGCCCGGAGACAGGGAGAAGAGAGACCCAGTACTTC. This codes for CASSPETGRRETQYF. The full variable domain, with the rest looked up from reference TRBV5-1 and TRBJ2-5, is KAGVTQTPRYLIKTRGQQVTLSCSPISGHRSVSWYQQTPGQGLQFLFEYFSETQRNKGNFPGRFSGRQFSNSRSEMNVSTLELGDSALYLCASSPETGRRETQYFGPGTRLLVL.

This clone was recorded only once. This chain joins TRBV4-2 and TRBJ2-2; 10 bases are a match to TRBD2. With 0 bases clipped from V and 4 bases from J, the junction kept 5 bases outside the gene matches. Germline CDR1 and CDR2: LGHNA and YNFKEQ. The CDR3 is made up of 17 amino acids. This CDR3 is CASSQDQRGGRTGELFF. DNA of the CDR3: TGTGCCAGCAGCCAAGATCAGCGGGGGGGCCGCACCGGGGAGCTGTTTTTT.

V is TRBV5-1 and J is TRBJ2-5, with D tentatively TRBD2 (5 bases). The closer fit of TRBJ2-7 to the DNA end suggests the J call may be wrong. This CDR3 comprises 16 residues. Germline CDR1 SGHRS, CDR2 YFSETQ. The CDR3 bases are TGCGCCAGCAGCTTGGACCCAGCGGCAAGCTCCTACGAGCAGTACTTC. This translates into CASSLDPAASSYEQYF.

This clone was observed once. This rearrangement joins TRBV13 to TRBJ2-1; the match to TRBD1 covers 10 bases. This CDR3 comprises 15 residues. Germline lookup yields CDR1 PRHDT and CDR2 FYEKMQ (reference sequence). Unmatched junction bases numbered 8, after V lost 5 bases and J lost 7 bases. In DNA form, the CDR3 reads TGTGCCAGCAGCATGGGACAGGGGAATTGGAATGAGCAGTTCTTC. Encoded protein: CASSMGQGNWNEQFF.

This sequence joins TRBV5-1 and TRBJ2-7; 9 positions agree with TRBD1. V shed 4 bases and J 7 bases; nucleotides not matched to a gene: 15. Germline V gives CDR1 SGHRS, CDR2 YFSETQ. This CDR3 is built from 16 residues. This CDR3 is CASSVGEQGARHEQYF. CDR3 bases: TGCGCCAGCAGCGTAGGGGAACAGGGGGCTCGCCATGAGCAGTACTTC.

The chain uses TRBV14 and TRBJ1-1, with D unresolved. CDR3 length equals 14 residues. CDR1 is SGHDN and CDR2 is FVKESK in the germline V gene. Deletions cut 4 bases from V and 4 bases from J, with 13 bases between. This CDR3 is CASSLREGSTEAFF. The DNA for the CDR3 is TGTGCCAGCAGCCTTAGGGAGGGAAGCACTGAAGCTTTCTTT.

The CDR3 region has the DNA TGTGCCAGCAGCTTAGCGACAGATACGCAGTATTTT. This codes for CASSLATDTQYF. The V gene is TRBV13, the J gene TRBJ2-3; D not certain. The V and J ends lost 1 base and 3 bases respectively, with 2 bases between them. CDR3 length: 12 amino acids. In germline, CDR1 is PRHDT, CDR2 FYEKMQ (reference sequence). The whole variable domain, filled in from reference TRBV13 and TRBJ2-3, reads AAGVIQSPRHLIKEKRETATLKCYPIPRHDTVYWYQQGPGQDPQFLISFYEKMQSDKGSIPDRFSAQQFSDYHSELNMSSLELGDSALYFCASSLATDTQYFGPGTRLTVL.

The chain recombines TRBV11-3 with TRBJ2-2; 8 nucleotides line up with TRBD2. Germline V gives CDR1 SGHNT, CDR2 YENEEA. The CDR3 loop spans 16 amino acids. Trimming cost V 1 base and J 8 bases; bases outside gene matches: 9. CDR3 residues: CASSLVTSGLLGELFF. The DNA for the CDR3 is TGTGCCAGCAGCTTAGTAACTAGCGGACTTCTTGGGGAGCTGTTTTTT. The variable domain in full, with the rest retrieved from reference TRBV11-3 and TRBJ2-2, is EAGVVQSPRYKIIEKKQPVAFWCNPISGHNTLYWYLQNLGQGPELLIRYENEEAVDDSQLPKDRFSAERLKGVDSTLKIQPAELGDSAVYLCASSLVTSGLLGELFFGEGSRLTVL.

V and J are TRBV10-1 and TRBJ1-1; 9 bases agree with TRBD1. V was pared by 5 bases and J by 6 bases, with 4 bases of the junction left unmatched. The CDR3 sequence is 13 residues long. The germline CDR1 and CDR2 sequences are WNHNN and SYGVQD (reference sequence). CDR3 bases: TGCGCCAGCAGTATCGACAGGGGGGCTGAAGCTTTCTTT. Translated, it gives CASSIDRGAEAFF.